Reported below is one T cell receptor (beta chain). Here immunoSEQ multiplex PCR was the method, and the copy in TCRdb shows in-frame clones only, minus some. The sample lists 60,000 to 75,000 clones; approximately 93% were seen once. Germline V gives CDR1 LGHNA, CDR2 YSLEER. This CDR3 contains 16 residues. J was trimmed by 9 bases and V by 1 base; bases with no gene match: 12. The record originates from a study of T cell changes during pregnancy in multiple sclerosis. Sequenced here: CD8+ T cells from peripheral blood mononuclear cells, sampled in the second trimester of pregnancy. V gene TRBV4-3 combines with J gene TRBJ2-1; the match to TRBD1 covers 7 bases. This sequence originates from a female donor with multiple sclerosis, enrolled in a pregnancy study. This chain's CDR3 is CASSQGRQGDRVEQFF. In DNA form, the CDR3 reads TGCGCCAGCAGCCAAGGAAGACAGGGAGATCGAGTTGAGCAGTTCTTC.